The 10 T cell receptor beta chains listed next were all sequenced from one sample in a study of shared clonotypes between healthy human individuals. The assay was immunoSEQ multiplex PCR, and TCRdb's table has in-frame clones only and misses some. Here the sample spans 2 million to 2.5 million clones, 85% to 95% being singletons. The source material was naive CD4+ T cells from PBMCs. Subset given: CD45RA+ positively selected. Source of these receptors: a man aged 18 to 30 in good health. Some clones in this sample may be carry-over from other donors' samples.

The chain employs TRBV6-1 and TRBJ2-5; tentatively, D is TRBD2 (5 bases). V shed 4 bases and J shed 0 bases, with 12 bases lying between them. Germline loops: CDR1 MNHNS, CDR2 SASEGT. The CDR3 is 15 amino acids. CDR3 region: CASSVEGLYQETQYF. The CDR3 coding sequence is TGTGCCAGCAGTGTTGAAGGACTGTACCAAGAGACCCAGTACTTC.

The V call is TRBV9, the J call TRBJ2-1; 8 nucleotides match TRBD2. The CDR3 consists of 16 residues. J was trimmed by 3 bases and V by 1 base; bases with no gene match: 6. CDR1 is SGDLS and CDR2 is YYNGEE in the germline V gene. In DNA, the CDR3 is TGTGCCAGCAGCGTAAGGGGGAGCGGGAGCTACAATGAGCAGTTCTTC. This sequence encodes CASSVRGSGSYNEQFF.

The chain carries TRBV2 and TRBJ1-3; D ambiguous. Germline-derived CDR1 and CDR2 are SNHLY and FYNNEI. V was clipped by 6 bases and J by 6 bases, with 15 bases between them. This CDR3 is built from 14 residues. The CDR3 nucleotides read TGTGCCAGCAGCGGCCGGTTCGCGGAAAACACCATATATTTT. Translation gives CASSGRFAENTIYF.

The J gene is TRBJ1-2, the V gene TRBV19, with a tentative D call TRBD1 (5 bases). This CDR3 has 15 amino acids. V gave up 6 bases and J gave up 0 bases, with 14 bases separating them. Germline V gives CDR1 LNHDA, CDR2 SQIVND (reference sequence). DNA of the CDR3: TGTGCCAGTAGCCCATACCCCAGGGCTAACTATGGCTACACCTTC. Amino acids: CASSPYPRANYGYTF. Filled out from reference TRBV19 and TRBJ1-2, the complete variable domain reads DGGITQSPKYLFRKEGQNVTLSCEQNLNHDAMYWYRQDPGQGLRLIYYSQIVNDFQKGDIAEGYSVSREKKESFPLTVTSAQKNPTAFYLCASSPYPRANYGYTFGSGTRLTVV.

CDR3 loop: CASSLGQIYEQYF. The CDR3 DNA is TGTGCCAGCAGCCTCGGACAGATTTACGAGCAGTACTTC. The genes are TRBV4-2 and TRBJ2-7; possible D gene TRBD1, 6 bases. V was pared by 4 bases and J by 4 bases, with 11 bases between. The CDR3 runs 13 residues. Looked up from germline, CDR1 is LGHNA and CDR2 is YNFKEQ.

V and J are TRBV15 and TRBJ2-2; D not certain. V gave up 0 bases and J gave up 6 bases, with 8 bases separating them. This CDR3 is built from 14 residues. The germline V gene encodes CDR1 LNHNV and CDR2 YYDKDF (reference sequence). CDR3 sequence (DNA): TGTGCCACCAGCAGAGACAAGGCTCCCGGGGAGCTGTTTTTT. As protein: CATSRDKAPGELFF. Variable domain in full (rest from reference TRBV15 and TRBJ2-2): DAMVIQNPRYQVTQFGKPVTLSCSQTLNHNVMYWYQQKSSQAPKLLFHYYDKDFNNEADTPDNFQSRRPNTSFCFLDIRSPGLGDTAMYLCATSRDKAPGELFFGEGSRLTVL.

This clone was found a few times. At one end, the junction sequence differs from germline, possibly due to a read error. The J gene is TRBJ1-2, the V gene TRBV6-4; 7 bases align to TRBD1. The V gene's germline CDR1 is MRHNA and CDR2 SNTAGT. This CDR3 comprises 12 residues. CDR3 protein: CASWNRGRKRVF. The CDR3 DNA sequence: TGTGCCAGCTGGAACAGGGGAAGGAAACGGGTCTTC.

The chain recombines TRBV4-1 with TRBJ2-7; 12 bases map to TRBD2. The CDR3 has 15 residues. V shed 4 bases and J 3 bases; nucleotides not matched to a gene: 4. Germline CDR1 is MGHRA and CDR2 is YSYEKL. The CDR3 nucleotides read TGCGCCAGCAGCCGGGGACTAGCGGGTAGCTACGAGCAGTACTTC. Its translation: CASSRGLAGSYEQYF.

V and J are TRBV5-5 and TRBJ2-7, with D perhaps matching TRBD1 (6 bases). The germline V and J ends were trimmed by 0 bases and 0 bases, with 10 bases remaining between them. In germline, CDR1 is SGHKS, CDR2 YYEKEE (reference sequence). The CDR3 has 15 residues. Here the CDR3 DNA reads TGTGCCAGCAGCTTGGCACGGACAGCCTCCTACGAGCAGTACTTC. Protein product: CASSLARTASYEQYF.

The gene calls are TRBV5-1 and TRBJ1-1; D unresolved. The CDR3 runs 16 residues. The germline V gene encodes CDR1 SGHRS and CDR2 YFSETQ. Trimming removed 4 bases from V and 7 bases from J, with 23 bases in between. CDR3 region: CASSPIAGSPSGEAFF. In DNA, the CDR3 is TGCGCCAGCAGCCCGATCGCCGGGAGCCCGAGCGGTGAAGCTTTCTTT.